Shown below are 15 T cell receptor beta chains from a single sample sequenced in a study of cytomegalovirus exposure and HLA in healthy donors. PCR involved 60 Vbeta and 13 Jbeta primers. Method: immunoSEQ multiplex PCR; TCRdb's copy keeps in-frame clones and lacks some. The top ten clones hold under 8% of a sample with about 180,000 clones, 75% to 80% of them seen once. The source material was PBMCs. The origin of the receptors is a man aged 40-55 years in good health and CMV-seropositive.

This clone was detected a few times. The rearrangement links TRBV5-1 to TRBJ1-1; D is perhaps TRBD1 (5 bases). Germline loops: CDR1 SGHRS, CDR2 YFSETQ. This CDR3 has 14 residues. The ends were cut back, 0 bases at V and 1 base at J, with 7 bases in the middle. The CDR3 DNA reads TGCGCCAGCAGCTTGGCCACAGGGAACACTGAAGCTTTCTTT. It codes for CASSLATGNTEAFF.

Worth noting for this clone: A read error may produce the germline difference seen at one junction end. The chain is built from TRBV9 and TRBJ2-6, with D maybe TRBD1 (5 bases). Per the germline V gene, CDR1 is SGDLS and CDR2 is YYNGEE. CDR3 length: 18 residues. The CDR3, as DNA: TGTGCCAGCAGCGTAGGCCCAGTATTAAGCTCTGGGGCCAACGGCCTGACTTTC. Its translation: CASSVGPVLSSGANGLTF. The whole variable domain, remainder taken from reference TRBV9 and TRBJ2-6, is DSGVTQTPKHLITATGQRVTLRCSPRSGDLSVYWYQQSLDQGLQFLIQYYNGEERAKGNILERFSAQQFPDLHSELNLSSLELGDSALYFCASSVGPVLSSGANGLTFGAGSRLTVL.

The CDR3 loop is CASSAGVDEQYF. For the CDR3, the DNA is TGCGCCAGCAGCGCGGGCGTCGACGAGCAGTACTTC. V usage is TRBV5-1 and J usage is TRBJ2-7; weak D call: TRBD2 (5 bases). V was trimmed by 4 bases and J by 5 bases, leaving 10 bases between them. The length of the CDR3 is 12 residues. Germline V gene sequence: CDR1 SGHRS, CDR2 YFSETQ. Supplemented by reference TRBV5-1 and TRBJ2-7, the full variable domain reads KAGVTQTPRYLIKTRGQQVTLSCSPISGHRSVSWYQQTPGQGLQFLFEYFSETQRNKGNFPGRFSGRQFSNSRSEMNVSTLELGDSALYLCASSAGVDEQYFGPGTRLTVT.

The chain links TRBV2 to TRBJ2-5; no clear D gene. V was shortened by 4 bases and J by 3 bases, with 9 bases between the two germline ends. The CDR3 length is 13 residues. Germline CDR1 reads SNHLY; CDR2 reads FYNNEI. Here the CDR3 DNA reads TGTGCCAGCAGTGCTCGGCTAGAAGAGACCCAGTACTTC. It yields the protein CASSARLEETQYF.

The chain couples TRBV2 to TRBJ2-5; 8 nucleotides match TRBD2. The CDR3 covers 13 residues. The V segment lost 7 bases and the J segment 7 bases; nucleotides outside the gene matches: 8. Germline assignment: CDR1 SNHLY and CDR2 FYNNEI. The CDR3 protein is CASTRAGGGTQYF. The CDR3 region has the DNA TGTGCCAGCACTAGGGCCGGGGGGGGGACCCAGTACTTC.

CDR3 sequence (DNA): TGTGCCAGTAGGGGACTAGCGGGAGTTGGTGAGCAGTTCTTC. Amino acids: CASRGLAGVGEQFF. The chain recombines TRBV19 with TRBJ2-1; 14 bases are a match to TRBD2. With 6 bases clipped from V and 9 bases from J, the junction kept 4 bases outside the gene matches. In germline, CDR1 is LNHDA, CDR2 SQIVND (reference sequence). The CDR3 extends over 14 amino acids.

Notes on this clone: This specimen includes other DNA sequences encoding the same CDR3. The chain carries TRBV5-1 and TRBJ2-5, with D possibly matching TRBD1 (5 bases). V lost 2 bases to trimming and J lost 1 base, with 9 bases between them. The CDR3 totals 14 residues. Per germline, CDR1 SGHRS and CDR2 YFSETQ. The DNA of the CDR3 is TGCGCCAGCAGCTTCGGACAAATCCAAGAGACCCAGTACTTC. Residues: CASSFGQIQETQYF. The full variable domain, completed using reference TRBV5-1 and TRBJ2-5, is KAGVTQTPRYLIKTRGQQVTLSCSPISGHRSVSWYQQTPGQGLQFLFEYFSETQRNKGNFPGRFSGRQFSNSRSEMNVSTLELGDSALYLCASSFGQIQETQYFGPGTRLLVL.

The gene calls are TRBV7-8 and TRBJ2-7, with 9 bases that match TRBD1. After removal of 1 base from V and 4 bases from J, the junction contained 5 bases not matched to a gene. The V gene's germline CDR1 is SGHVS and CDR2 FQNEAQ. The CDR3 has 15 residues. CDR3 DNA sequence: TGTGCCAGCAGCTTAGGTCGACAGGGGGTTTACGAGCAGTACTTC. As protein: CASSLGRQGVYEQYF.

This chain connects TRBV5-1 to TRBJ2-2; tentative D call: TRBD1 (6 bases). The germline V and J ends were trimmed by 0 bases and 6 bases, with 15 bases remaining between them. The CDR3 totals 16 residues. Germline V lookup: CDR1 SGHRS, CDR2 YFSETQ. The CDR3 here is CASSLGKLQGSGELFF. CDR3 bases: TGCGCCAGCAGCTTGGGGAAGTTACAGGGCTCCGGGGAGCTGTTTTTT.

The rearrangement uses TRBV27 and TRBJ1-6, with a possible D match to TRBD1 (6 bases). The germline gives CDR1 MNHEY, CDR2 SMNVEV (reference sequence). This CDR3 region has 16 residues. Trimming removed 1 base at V and 7 bases at J, with 14 bases between. CDR3 nucleotide sequence: TGTGCCAGCAGTTTATTCGCGGGGGGGCCGAATTCACCCCTCCACTTT. Its translation is CASSLFAGGPNSPLHF.

The V and J genes are TRBV10-3 and TRBJ1-5; D is unresolved. Germline V gene sequence: CDR1 ENHRY, CDR2 SYGVKD. Deletions cut 0 bases from V and 6 bases from J, with 15 bases between. The CDR3 is made up of 16 amino acids. CDR3: CAISESLGLDGQPQHF. DNA of the CDR3: TGTGCCATCAGTGAGTCGTTGGGTCTAGACGGTCAGCCCCAGCATTTT.

This clone appeared a single time. This chain uses TRBV25-1 with TRBJ1-1; TRBD1 matches 8 bases. Germline CDR1 is MGHDK and CDR2 is SYGVNS. The V and J ends lost 2 bases and 0 bases, in that order; junction bases with no gene match: 5. The CDR3 totals 16 residues. The CDR3 reads CASSETGTGLNTEAFF. The CDR3 nucleotides read TGTGCCAGCAGTGAAACGGGGACAGGACTGAACACTGAAGCTTTCTTT.

This clone was seen more than once but under ten times. This sequence joins TRBV5-1 and TRBJ2-5; 10 positions match TRBD2. With V trimmed by 3 bases and J by 1 base, 12 bases remained unmatched. The CDR3 consists of 18 residues. Germline V gene sequence: CDR1 SGHRS, CDR2 YFSETQ. The CDR3 sequence: CASSSMTSGSSLQETQYF. As DNA, the CDR3 is TGCGCCAGCAGCTCTATGACTAGCGGGTCCTCTCTCCAAGAGACCCAGTACTTC. Looking up the rest from reference TRBV5-1 and TRBJ2-5 gives the full variable domain: KAGVTQTPRYLIKTRGQQVTLSCSPISGHRSVSWYQQTPGQGLQFLFEYFSETQRNKGNFPGRFSGRQFSNSRSEMNVSTLELGDSALYLCASSSMTSGSSLQETQYFGPGTRLLVL.

The J gene is TRBJ2-2, the V gene TRBV7-3, with 8 bases identical to TRBD1. Per the germline V gene, CDR1 is SGHTA and CDR2 is FQGTGA. This CDR3 comprises 15 residues. J gave up 0 bases and V 6 bases, and 3 bases lay outside the gene matches. The CDR3 sequence: CASSPGGPNTGELFF. The CDR3 coding sequence is TGTGCCAGCAGTCCAGGGGGCCCGAACACCGGGGAGCTGTTTTTT. The full variable domain, in which reference TRBV7-3 and TRBJ2-2 provide the parts outside the CDR3, is GAGVSQTPSNKVTEKGKYVELRCDPISGHTALYWYRQSLGQGPEFLIYFQGTGAADDSGLPNDRFFAVRPEGSVSTLKIQRTERGDSAVYLCASSPGGPNTGELFFGEGSRLTVL.

The V call is TRBV5-4, the J call TRBJ2-7; 7 nucleotides match TRBD2. J was trimmed by 0 bases and V by 4 bases; bases with no gene match: 10. Germline CDR1 reads SGHNT; CDR2 reads YYREEE (reference sequence). This CDR3 has 16 amino acids. CDR3 in DNA: TGTGCCAGCAGCATGCCGGGAGGCCTCAGCTCCTACGAGCAGTACTTC. Translating gives CASSMPGGLSSYEQYF.